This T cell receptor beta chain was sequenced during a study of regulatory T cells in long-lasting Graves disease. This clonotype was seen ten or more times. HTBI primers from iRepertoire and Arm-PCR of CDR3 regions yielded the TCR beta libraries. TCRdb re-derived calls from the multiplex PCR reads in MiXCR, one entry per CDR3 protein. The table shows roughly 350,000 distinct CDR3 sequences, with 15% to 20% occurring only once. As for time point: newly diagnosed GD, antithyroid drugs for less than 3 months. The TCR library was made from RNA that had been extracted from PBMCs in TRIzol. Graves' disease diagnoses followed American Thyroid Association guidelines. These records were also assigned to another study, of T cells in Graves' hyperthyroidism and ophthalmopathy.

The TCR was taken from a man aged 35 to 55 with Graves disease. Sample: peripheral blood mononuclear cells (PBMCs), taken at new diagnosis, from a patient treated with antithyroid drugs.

The CDR3 DNA is TGCAGTGCTAGAGATCCCTCCTTAACAGATACGCAGTATTTT. Amino acids: CSARDPSLTDTQYF. The chain couples TRBV20-1 to TRBJ2-3; D unclear. CDR1 DFQATT and CDR2 SNEGSKA come from the germline V gene (reference sequence). With 0 bases removed from V and 3 bases from J, the gap between germline ends came to 10 bases. The CDR3 extends over 14 amino acids.